These 3 T cell receptor beta chains share one sample of origin, sequenced in a study of CD8 T cells in Susac syndrome. Reverse transcription of roughly 0.5 to 1 ug RNA was carried out with random hexamers. Via MiXCR, TCRdb re-called the immunoSEQ multiplex PCR reads, giving one row per CDR3 protein. The profile covers around 150,000 distinct CDR3 sequences, with roughly 94% appearing a single time and around 0.093% taken by the ten largest. What was sequenced was CD4+ T cells from PBMCs. The origin of the receptors is a human donor with multiple sclerosis.

This rearrangement joins TRBV7-9 to TRBJ1-2; D gene uncertain. The CDR3 totals 14 residues. With 5 bases removed from V and 2 bases from J, the gap between germline ends came to 12 bases. Germline V gene sequence: CDR1 SEHNR, CDR2 FQNEAQ (reference sequence). In nucleotides, the CDR3 is TGTGCCAGCAGCGTGACCGGGCAGAACTATGGCTACACCTTC. It yields the protein CASSVTGQNYGYTF.

This chain joins TRBV5-1 and TRBJ2-2; a possible D gene is TRBD1 (5 bases). The CDR3 covers 16 residues. The germline V gene has CDR1 SGHRS and CDR2 YFSETQ. The V and J ends lost 2 bases and 1 base respectively, with 12 bases between them. The CDR3 here is CASSFSQDMNTGELFF. The CDR3, as DNA: TGCGCCAGCAGCTTCTCCCAGGACATGAACACCGGGGAGCTGTTTTTT.

This rearrangement joins TRBV13 to TRBJ2-1; D call uncertain. The CDR3 sequence is 11 residues long. Germline lookup yields CDR1 PRHDT and CDR2 FYEKMQ (reference sequence). Trimming removed 4 bases from V and 9 bases from J, with 7 bases in between. CDR3 sequence (DNA): TGTGCCAGCAGCTCGGATGCTGAGCAGTTCTTC. It specifies CASSSDAEQFF.